Each of the 21 T cell receptor beta chains below was sequenced from the same sample in a study of human T cells and chemical hapten exposure. Documented time point: patch test 1, 2 weeks after DPC sensitization. Specified treatment: therapeutic diphenylcyclopropenone sensitization with weekly scalp DPC. TCRdb passed the RACE reads through MiXCR, listing each CDR3 protein once. The sample shows under 450,000 distinct CDR3 sequences, more than 4.5% of them seen only once. The sample was whole blood, taken in connection with sensitization to the hapten diphenylcyclopropenone (DPC). These receptors were collected from a woman between 45 and 65 years old with alopecia areata. Some clones in this sample may be carry-over from other donors' samples.

As to this clonotype: A much larger clonotype is one base distant, so this may be a read error. V usage is TRBV7-9 and J usage is TRBJ1-5; perhaps TRBD1 as D (6 bases). The length of the CDR3 is 16 residues. Trimming left V 9 bases short and J 6 bases short, with 24 bases between. Germline loops: CDR1 SEHNR, CDR2 FQNEAQ (reference sequence). CDR3 in amino acids: CARSLSQGRGGQPQHF. The CDR3 DNA reads as TGTGCCAGAAGCCTAAGTCAGGGCAGGGGAGGTCAGCCCCAGCATTTT.

This clonotype appeared many times. This chain links TRBV7-8 with TRBJ1-4; a possible D gene is TRBD1 (5 bases). The CDR3 totals 15 residues. CDR1 and CDR2 (germline): SGHVS, FQNEAQ. Trimming removed 1 base at V and 7 bases at J, with 13 bases between. CDR3 region: CASSLGGTLSEKLFF. CDR3 bases: TGTGCCAGCAGCTTAGGAGGGACTCTTAGTGAAAAACTGTTTTTT.

This chain uses TRBV7-8 with TRBJ1-5, with D possibly TRBD1 on 5 matching bases. Germline V gene lookup returns CDR1 SGHVS and CDR2 FQNEAQ. The germline V and J ends were trimmed by 5 bases and 3 bases, with 20 bases remaining between them. The length of the CDR3 is 17 residues. CDR3: CASSRNRMLGDNQPQHF. The CDR3 DNA sequence: TGTGCCAGCAGCAGAAATAGAATGTTAGGGGACAATCAGCCCCAGCATTTT.

This chain uses TRBV19 with TRBJ1-2; D remains unclear. With 9 bases removed from V and 4 bases from J, the gap between germline ends came to 9 bases. From germline, CDR1 is LNHDA and CDR2 SQIVND (reference sequence). The CDR3 extends over 11 amino acids. Here the CDR3 reads CASEQGYGYTF. CDR3 DNA: TGTGCCAGCGAACAAGGCTATGGCTACACCTTC.

This clonotype was picked up a small number of times. This chain connects TRBV6-5 to TRBJ1-1; D gene unclear. Germline V CDR1 and CDR2: MNHEY, SVGAGI. CDR3 length: 13 residues. V lost 6 bases and J 4 bases, leaving 12 bases between the germline ends. CDR3 protein: CASSSVGSTEAFF. The CDR3 bases are TGTGCCAGCAGCTCCGTGGGGAGCACTGAAGCTTTCTTT.

The chain recombines TRBV10-3 with TRBJ2-5; 7 nucleotides line up with TRBD2. Trimming at V came to 10 bases and at J to 4 bases, leaving 9 bases not matched to a gene. Germline assignment: CDR1 ENHRY and CDR2 SYGVKD. The CDR3 extends over 13 amino acids. The CDR3 DNA reads as TGTGCCACCCTAGGGGAGGGAGGAGAGACCCAGTACTTC. Encoded protein: CATLGEGGETQYF.

This clonotype was recorded at least ten times. The J gene is TRBJ2-7, the V gene TRBV18; TRBD2 agrees at 12 bases. V trimming: 3 bases; J trimming: 1 base; junction bases outside the gene matches: 1. The CDR3 spans 15 residues. The germline CDR1 and CDR2 sequences are KGHSH and LQKENI. The CDR3: CASSPTSGGSYEQYF. CDR3 bases: TGTGCCAGCTCACCGACTAGCGGGGGTTCCTACGAGCAGTACTTC.

This clonotype was seen at least ten times. V gene TRBV7-8 combines with J gene TRBJ1-4, with 9 bases fitting TRBD1. The CDR3 is 15 amino acids. Losses at the gene ends were 7 bases for V and 4 bases for J; bases not matched to a gene: 7. CDR1 SGHVS and CDR2 FQNEAQ come from the germline V gene. CDR3 residues: CASIPGQGHNEKLFF. DNA of the CDR3: TGTGCCAGCATCCCCGGACAGGGGCATAATGAAAAACTGTTTTTT.

This clonotype was detected only a few times. The J gene is TRBJ1-5, the V gene TRBV5-1; 10 nucleotides align to TRBD1. V shed 2 bases and J 4 bases; nucleotides not matched to a gene: 3. The CDR3 runs to 15 residues. The germline CDR1 and CDR2 sequences are SGHRS and YFSETQ. CDR3 bases: TGCGCCAGCAGCTTCACGGGACAGGGGAATCAGCCCCAGCATTTT. Protein: CASSFTGQGNQPQHF.

The chain links TRBV12-3 or TRBV12-4 to TRBJ1-2; D perhaps matches TRBD1 (6 bases). Trimming cost V 3 bases and J 3 bases, with 11 bases left between them. CDR3 size: 14 residues. CDR3 nucleotides: TGTGCCAGCAGTTTCTATCCAGGGGACTATGGCTACACCTTC. Protein product: CASSFYPGDYGYTF.

This clonotype was recorded at least ten times. The chain couples TRBV7-9 to TRBJ1-5; D is possibly TRBD1 (5 bases). Germline V lookup: CDR1 SEHNR, CDR2 FQNEAQ (reference sequence). V was pared by 5 bases and J by 4 bases, with 15 bases between. The CDR3 totals 15 residues. This chain's CDR3 is CASSPGGGGNQPQHF. The CDR3 bases are TGTGCCAGCAGCCCTGGTGGGGGAGGGAATCAGCCCCAGCATTTT.

In this sample, this clonotype turned up many times. The chain couples TRBV9 to TRBJ2-7; D possibly corresponds to TRBD1 (7 bases). Trimming took 3 bases from V and 7 from J, leaving 14 bases between them. Germline loops: CDR1 SGDLS, CDR2 YYNGEE. This CDR3 spans 13 amino acids. CDR3: CASSGSGGQEQYF. The CDR3 coding sequence is TGTGCCAGCAGCGGGTCAGGGGGGCAAGAGCAGTACTTC.

This clonotype was seen only a few times. CDR3 DNA: TGTGCCAGCAGCTTGGACGCGGGAGAAACAGATACGCAGTATTTT. Amino acid sequence: CASSLDAGETDTQYF. V and J are TRBV5-5 and TRBJ2-3; 7 bases agree with TRBD2. This CDR3 has 15 amino acids. Germline loops: CDR1 SGHKS, CDR2 YYEKEE (reference sequence). The junction had 4 bases not matched to a gene; V was cut back by 0 bases and J by 3 bases.

J is TRBJ2-1 and V is TRBV27; 13 bases fit TRBD2. CDR3 size: 16 residues. V was pared by 6 bases and J by 7 bases, with 9 bases of the junction left unmatched. The germline gives CDR1 MNHEY, CDR2 SMNVEV (reference sequence). The chain's CDR3 is CASSLILAGGPNEQFF. The CDR3 coding sequence is TGTGCCAGCAGCCTGATACTAGCGGGGGGGCCGAATGAGCAGTTCTTC.

Ten or more counts support this clonotype. The chain joins TRBV4-3 to TRBJ2-3; D is ambiguous. Germline V gene sequence: CDR1 LGHNA, CDR2 YSLEER. Trimming cost V 1 base and J 1 base, with 9 bases left between them. The CDR3 sequence is 15 residues long. The CDR3 protein is CASSQGVYGTDTQYF. CDR3 nucleotide sequence: TGCGCCAGCAGCCAAGGAGTGTACGGCACAGATACGCAGTATTTT.

This clonotype has a count of ten or more. This sequence joins TRBV29-1 and TRBJ2-1; D unresolved. The V gene's germline CDR1 is SQVTM and CDR2 ANQGSEA. With 1 base removed from V and 4 bases from J, the gap between germline ends came to 11 bases. This CDR3 is built from 14 residues. For the CDR3, the DNA is TGCAGCGTTGAAGGGGTAGGGTTTTACAATGAGCAGTTCTTC. This encodes CSVEGVGFYNEQFF.

This chain joins TRBV4-3 and TRBJ1-5; the D is unclear. Germline CDR1 LGHNA, CDR2 YSLEER. The CDR3 runs 15 residues. The germline V and J ends were trimmed by 0 bases and 0 bases, with 6 bases remaining between them. CDR3 nucleotide sequence: TGCGCCAGCAGCCAAGATAACCTTAGCAATCAGCCCCAGCATTTT. Its protein product is CASSQDNLSNQPQHF.

There are a few counts of this clonotype. The J gene is TRBJ2-3, the V gene TRBV4-3; no clear D gene. Germline V gene data show CDR1 as LGHNA and CDR2 as YSLEER. With 0 bases removed from V and 10 bases from J, the gap between germline ends came to 14 bases. The CDR3 extends over 14 amino acids. DNA of the CDR3: TGCGCCAGCAGCCAAGATGCGGCCTCTCCATCGCAGTATTTT. This translates into CASSQDAASPSQYF.

The J gene is TRBJ1-6, the V gene TRBV18, with TRBD1 matching 9 bases. Trimming at V came to 3 bases and at J to 7 bases, leaving 4 bases not matched to a gene. The CDR3 is 15 residues long. CDR1 KGHSH and CDR2 LQKENI come from the germline V gene. The CDR3 DNA follows: TGTGCCAGCTCACCGGCCGGGACAGGGAATTCACCCCTCCACTTT. Residues: CASSPAGTGNSPLHF.

This clonotype was observed many times. V and J are TRBV5-8 and TRBJ2-6; no definite D call. Trimming removed 2 bases at V and 0 bases at J, with 6 bases between. Germline CDR1 reads SGHTS; CDR2 reads YDEGEE. This CDR3 has 15 amino acids. CDR3 sequence reads: CASSFLSSGANVLTF. DNA of the CDR3: TGTGCCAGCAGCTTTCTCAGCTCTGGGGCCAACGTCCTGACTTTC.

V is TRBV6-1 and J is TRBJ2-7; D is unclear. Germline CDR1 reads MNHNS; CDR2 reads SASEGT. Trimming pared 6 bases from V and 4 bases from J, leaving 13 bases between. CDR3 size: 13 residues. The CDR3 nucleotides read TGTGCCAGCAGGATGGACGGACCATACGAGCAGTACTTC. Translation: CASRMDGPYEQYF.